This TCR beta chain derives from a study of blood T cell repertoires in COVID-19. The method was immunoSEQ multiplex PCR; TCRdb's version includes in-frame clones alone and lacks a portion of them. Counted here are 350,000 to 400,000 clones, 80% to 90% occurring once; the ten biggest clones make up about 1%. This clone was seen once. Enrolled through a virtual design, the participants were between 18 and 89 years of age and came from 24 US areas. The CDR3 contains 16 residues. The V and J ends lost 0 bases and 1 base respectively, with 11 bases between them. Looked up from germline, CDR1 is SGHKS and CDR2 is YYEKEE (reference sequence).

The specimen sequenced was PBMCs or T cells enriched from blood (not recorded which). This receptor was identified in a young man who had recovered from COVID-19. The rearrangement joins TRBV5-5 to TRBJ1-3; D is undetermined. Written as DNA, the CDR3 is TGTGCCAGCAGCTTGGTCAGGCAACGATCTGGAAACACCATATATTTT. Translated, it gives CASSLVRQRSGNTIYF.